The clone carrying this TCR beta chain was observed at least ten times. Its antigen is not known. Germline V gene lookup returns CDR1 MNHNS and CDR2 SASEGT. The ends were cut back, 2 bases at V and 6 bases at J, with 11 bases in the middle. CDR3 length: 13 amino acids. The TCR beta libraries were generated through quantitative 5'-RACE incorporating molecular barcodes. Via MiXCR, TCRdb re-called the 5' RACE reads, giving one row per CDR3 protein. The table includes roughly 250,000 distinct CDR3 sequences, approximately 9% detected once. The data were taken from a study of CD8 T cells in ankylosing spondylitis. Study-wide results and caveats: Matched ankylosing spondylitis synovial fluid reportedly contained a significantly enriched population of disease-linked clones. In ankylosing spondylitis blood, a motif of about 8 highly homologous TCR beta variants appeared characteristic.

The receptor comes from a male donor with ankylosing spondylitis or in good health (not recorded which). This chain links TRBV6-1 with TRBJ2-7; no clear D. The sequenced sample was blood, either unsorted or a sorted T cell fraction (not recorded which). The CDR3 bases are TGTGCCAGCAGTGAACTCCCCTGGAGCGAGCAGTACTTC. It yields the protein CASSELPWSEQYF.